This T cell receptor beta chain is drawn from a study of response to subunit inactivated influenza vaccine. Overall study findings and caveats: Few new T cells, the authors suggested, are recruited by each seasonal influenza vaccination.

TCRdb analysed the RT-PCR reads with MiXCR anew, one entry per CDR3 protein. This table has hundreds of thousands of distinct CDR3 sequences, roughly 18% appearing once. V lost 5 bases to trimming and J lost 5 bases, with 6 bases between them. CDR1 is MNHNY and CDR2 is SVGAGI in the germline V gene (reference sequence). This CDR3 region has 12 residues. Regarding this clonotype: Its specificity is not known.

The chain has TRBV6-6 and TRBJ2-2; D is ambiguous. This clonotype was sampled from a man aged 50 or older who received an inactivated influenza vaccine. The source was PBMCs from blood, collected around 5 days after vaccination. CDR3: CASSRHTGELFF. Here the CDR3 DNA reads TGTGCCAGCAGTCGGCATACCGGGGAGCTGTTTTTT.